The 24 T cell receptor beta chains below were found in one sample sequenced in a study of T cells in Graves' hyperthyroidism and ophthalmopathy. TCR beta CDR3 sequences were amplified from RNA transcripts. The TCR CDR3 was amplified in a first-round RT-PCR using the HTBI primer set. TCRdb analysed the multiplex PCR reads with MiXCR anew, one entry per CDR3 protein. The data show around 500,000 distinct CDR3 sequences, under 15% seen once. Material for sequencing was blood. The source of these receptors is a woman younger than 35 with Graves' hyperthyroidism.

This clonotype was recorded a few times. The CDR3 sequence: CASSEPGVDEKLFF. The CDR3 DNA reads TGTGCCAGCAGTGAACCAGGGGTGGATGAAAAACTGTTTTTT. The genes are TRBV6-1 and TRBJ1-4; maybe TRBD1 (6 bases). V was clipped by 2 bases and J by 6 bases, with 10 bases between them. The CDR3 spans 14 residues. Germline CDR1 and CDR2: MNHNS and SASEGT.

The chain combines TRBV6-1 with TRBJ2-7; TRBD2 matches 10 bases. Germline CDR1 reads MNHNS; CDR2 reads SASEGT. The V gene end was trimmed by 5 bases and the J gene end by 4 bases; junction bases not matched to a gene: 8. The CDR3 totals 15 residues. CDR3: CASSFSSGSLYEQYF. As DNA, the CDR3 is TGTGCCAGCAGTTTCTCTAGCGGGAGTCTGTACGAGCAGTACTTC.

This clonotype has more than one count but fewer than ten. The CDR3 protein is CSARLAGVSEQYF. CDR3 DNA sequence: TGCAGTGCCCGTCTAGCGGGAGTATCCGAGCAGTACTTC. The genes are TRBV20-1 and TRBJ2-7; 10 bases map to TRBD2. The V segment lost 6 bases and the J segment 6 bases; nucleotides outside the gene matches: 8. Germline CDR1 is DFQATT and CDR2 is SNEGSKA (reference sequence). This CDR3 is built from 13 residues.

This clonotype was counted only a few times. The CDR3 loop is CASRDGSQPQHF. The CDR3 DNA sequence: TGTGCTAGTAGGGACGGTAGTCAGCCCCAGCATTTT. The V and J genes are TRBV12-5 and TRBJ1-5, with TRBD1 as a possible D gene (5 bases). The CDR3 covers 12 residues. The V gene lost 8 bases and the J gene lost 6 bases, with 11 bases spanning the gap. Germline V lookup: CDR1 LGHNT, CDR2 FRNRAP.

V is TRBV29-1 and J is TRBJ1-4; no clear D. There are 12 residues in the CDR3. Looked up from germline, CDR1 is SQVTM and CDR2 is ANQGSEA. V dropped 6 bases and J dropped 6 bases, with 11 bases sitting between them. CDR3 nucleotide sequence: TGCAGCGTGAAGGGTGGCGATGAAAAACTGTTTTTT. It codes for CSVKGGDEKLFF.

In its sample, this clonotype was seen many times. The chain has TRBV2 and TRBJ2-5; 9 bases align to TRBD2. The germline gives CDR1 SNHLY, CDR2 FYNNEI. Germline trimming cut 10 bases from V and 4 bases from J; bases unmatched to any gene: 13. CDR3 length equals 15 residues. The CDR3 protein is CAIIPGREGGETQYF. The CDR3 DNA is TGTGCCATTATCCCAGGGCGGGAGGGCGGAGAGACCCAGTACTTC.

This clonotype was recorded many times. This rearrangement joins TRBV6-5 to TRBJ1-1, with D hard to call. The CDR3 covers 14 residues. Germline V lookup: CDR1 MNHEY, CDR2 SVGAGI. The ends were cut back, 8 bases at V and 2 bases at J, with 15 bases in the middle. The CDR3 DNA reads as TGTGCCAGCGCCCTCGAGCCAGGAAACACTGAAGCTTTCTTT. Its protein is CASALEPGNTEAFF.

This clonotype occurred many times. V and J are TRBV7-3 and TRBJ1-2; 7 positions match TRBD1. This CDR3 is built from 15 residues. Germline V gene data show CDR1 as SGHTA and CDR2 as FQGTGA. The V segment lost 2 bases and the J segment 5 bases; nucleotides outside the gene matches: 8. The CDR3 sequence is CASSLGTGTAYGYTF. The CDR3 nucleotides read TGTGCCAGCAGCTTAGGGACCGGGACAGCATATGGCTACACCTTC.

This clonotype was seen many times. The rearrangement joins TRBV7-9 to TRBJ2-5; 7 nucleotides match TRBD1. V was pared by 5 bases and J by 3 bases, with 6 bases of the junction left unmatched. There are 14 residues in the CDR3. From germline, CDR1 is SEHNR and CDR2 FQNEAQ (reference sequence). The DNA of the CDR3 is TGTGCCAGCAGCGAAAGGGACAGTAAAGAGACCCAGTACTTC. This translates into CASSERDSKETQYF.

This clonotype came up many times. J is TRBJ2-1 and V is TRBV5-1, with 10 bases aligning to TRBD2. J gave up 7 bases and V 1 base, and 11 bases lay outside the gene matches. Germline-derived CDR1 and CDR2 are SGHRS and YFSETQ. This CDR3 has 17 residues. CDR3 sequence (DNA): TGCGCCAGCAGCTTGTTTGAGCTAGCGGGAGTTGGGAATGAGCAGTTCTTC. Translation: CASSLFELAGVGNEQFF.

The V gene is TRBV7-9, the J gene TRBJ1-1; a weak D match, TRBD1 (5 bases). The CDR3 has 16 residues. CDR1 and CDR2 from the germline V gene are SEHNR and FQNEAQ (reference sequence). With 5 bases removed from V and 5 bases from J, the gap between germline ends came to 21 bases. CDR3 region: CASSLPQFLRGTEAFF. Here the CDR3 DNA reads TGTGCCAGCAGCCTACCGCAGTTTTTGCGGGGGACTGAAGCTTTCTTT.

The sample holds a few counts of this clonotype. This sequence joins TRBV19 and TRBJ2-7; no clear D. The CDR3 contains 17 residues. V lost 4 bases, J lost 3 bases, and 22 bases lay in between. Germline CDR1 LNHDA, CDR2 SQIVND (reference sequence). CDR3: CASSTNDSPGQFYEQYF. CDR3 coding DNA: TGTGCCAGTAGTACCAACGATTCGCCCGGGCAGTTCTACGAGCAGTACTTC.

This clonotype was seen many times. V gene TRBV11-3 combines with J gene TRBJ2-3; the D gene is possibly TRBD2 (6 bases). The germline V gene encodes CDR1 SGHNT and CDR2 YENEEA. Trimming stripped 3 bases from V and 2 bases from J, with 12 bases between. This CDR3 comprises 15 residues. CDR3: CASSFERVNTDTQYF. The CDR3 DNA reads as TGTGCCAGCAGCTTTGAGCGGGTAAACACAGATACGCAGTATTTT.

The rearrangement joins TRBV14 to TRBJ2-5; TRBD2 matches at 10 bases. Per germline, CDR1 SGHDN and CDR2 FVKESK. With V trimmed by 10 bases and J by 3 bases, 8 bases remained unmatched. The CDR3 length is 14 residues. The CDR3 here is CAIPGLAGEETQYF. The CDR3 region has the DNA TGTGCCATCCCAGGCCTAGCGGGAGAAGAGACCCAGTACTTC.

The sample holds many counts of this clonotype. The chain combines TRBV6-1 with TRBJ2-3, with D tentatively TRBD1 (5 bases). The CDR3 totals 13 residues. V was cut by 0 bases and J by 5 bases, with 6 bases left in between. Germline assignment: CDR1 MNHNS and CDR2 SASEGT. The CDR3 sequence is CASSEAGEDTQYF. The CDR3 DNA reads as TGTGCCAGCAGTGAAGCAGGGGAAGATACGCAGTATTTT.

This sequence joins TRBV24-1 and TRBJ1-3, with 9 positions matching TRBD1. Germline CDR1 KGHDR, CDR2 SFDVKD. This CDR3 has 17 amino acids. Trimming at V came to 4 bases and at J to 0 bases, leaving 6 bases not matched to a gene. This CDR3 is CATSDPGQGYSGNTIYF. The CDR3 DNA follows: TGTGCCACCAGTGACCCGGGACAGGGATACTCTGGAAACACCATATATTTT.

The sample holds many counts of this clonotype. The V and J genes are TRBV20-1 and TRBJ2-1; TRBD2 matches 13 bases. Germline CDR1 reads DFQATT; CDR2 reads SNEGSKA (reference sequence). V gave up 1 base and J gave up 2 bases; unmatched junction bases: 5. CDR3 length: 17 residues. CDR3 coding DNA: TGCAGTGCTAGAGGACTAGCGGGAGGATCCACCTACAATGAGCAGTTCTTC. Its protein product is CSARGLAGGSTYNEQFF.

This clonotype occurred many times. V usage is TRBV24-1 and J usage is TRBJ1-2, with 9 nucleotides matching TRBD1. Germline CDR1 reads KGHDR; CDR2 reads SFDVKD. CDR3 length: 15 residues. V lost 7 bases, J lost 2 bases, and 7 bases stayed unmatched. This CDR3 reads CATSGQGSLNYGYTF. CDR3 nucleotides: TGTGCCACCAGCGGACAGGGGTCTCTCAACTATGGCTACACCTTC.

V gene TRBV15 combines with J gene TRBJ2-1, with D uncertain. The CDR3 is 13 amino acids. The germline gives CDR1 LNHNV, CDR2 YYDKDF (reference sequence). Trimming removed 0 bases at V and 9 bases at J, with 9 bases between. The chain's CDR3 is CATSRDVKAEQFF. The CDR3 DNA is TGTGCCACCAGCAGAGATGTAAAAGCTGAGCAGTTCTTC.

The chain joins TRBV4-2 to TRBJ1-4; tentative D call: TRBD1 (5 bases). The germline gives CDR1 LGHNA, CDR2 YNFKEQ. The CDR3 runs to 18 residues. The ends were cut back, 4 bases at V and 0 bases at J, with 18 bases in the middle. In nucleotides, the CDR3 is TGTGCCAGCAGCCTGCAATACGGGACGCAAGCAACTAATGAAAAACTGTTTTTT. This sequence encodes CASSLQYGTQATNEKLFF.

About this clonotype itself: A much larger clone differs by one base, so this may be a read error. The chain carries TRBV10-3 and TRBJ2-3; 8 bases are a match to TRBD1. The CDR3 contains 14 residues. Germline CDR1 is ENHRY and CDR2 is SYGVKD. V lost 5 bases to trimming and J lost 4 bases; unmatched junction nucleotides: 5. CDR3 DNA sequence: TGTGCCATCAGTAAGCAACAGGGGGCAGATACGCAGTATTTT. It yields the protein CAISKQQGADTQYF.

This clonotype was seen repeatedly, ten times or more. The chain links TRBV12-3 or TRBV12-4 to TRBJ1-3, with TRBD1 identical over 8 bases. The junction had 11 bases not matched to a gene; V was cut back by 7 bases and J by 0 bases. The CDR3 consists of 17 residues. CDR3 region: CASIPARGLLSGNTIYF. DNA for the CDR3: TGTGCCAGCATCCCAGCCAGGGGGCTCCTCTCTGGAAACACCATATATTTT.

This clonotype was picked up a small number of times. V usage is TRBV12-5 and J usage is TRBJ1-3; D remains unclear. CDR1 and CDR2 from the germline V gene are LGHNT and FRNRAP. The V end was cut by 3 bases, the J end by 0 bases, with 18 bases between. The length of the CDR3 is 18 residues. DNA of the CDR3: TGTGCTAGTGGTTTTTTGGTCCGTCTCCAAAACTCTGGAAACACCATATATTTT. Encoded protein: CASGFLVRLQNSGNTIYF.

V is TRBV25-1 and J is TRBJ2-1, with 12 nucleotides matching TRBD2. With 1 base clipped from V and 5 bases from J, the junction kept 9 bases outside the gene matches. In germline, CDR1 is MGHDK, CDR2 SYGVNS. The CDR3 runs 18 residues. CDR3 sequence (DNA): TGTGCCAGCAGTGAATCCCCCCGACTAGCGGGGGTGCACAATGAGCAGTTCTTC. It specifies CASSESPRLAGVHNEQFF. Combining the CDR3 with reference TRBV25-1 and TRBJ2-1 gives the whole variable domain EADIYQTPRYLVIGTGKKITLECSQTMGHDKMYWYQQDPGMELHLIHYSYGVNSTEKGDLSSESTVSRIRTEHFPLTLESARPSHTSQYLCASSESPRLAGVHNEQFFGPGTRLTVL.